What follows describes a single T cell receptor beta chain. This specimen belongs to a study of blood T cell repertoires in COVID-19. Across the study: Italy, Spain and the United States were the sources of the convalescent and acute COVID-19 samples.

Here immunoSEQ multiplex PCR was the method, and the copy in TCRdb shows in-frame clones only, minus some. This table has approximately 210,000 clones, around 85% appearing once. V dropped 7 bases and J dropped 3; count of bases not matched to a gene: 8. Per germline, CDR1 SGHRS and CDR2 YFSETQ. This CDR3 has 16 residues. The TCR comes from a middle-aged man with acute or convalescent COVID-19. The sample comprised peripheral blood. The V and J genes are TRBV5-1 and TRBJ2-3, with 13 nucleotides matching TRBD2. The CDR3 region is CASSPGLAGSTDTQYF. CDR3 in DNA: TGCGCCAGCTCACCGGGACTAGCGGGAAGTACAGATACGCAGTATTTT.